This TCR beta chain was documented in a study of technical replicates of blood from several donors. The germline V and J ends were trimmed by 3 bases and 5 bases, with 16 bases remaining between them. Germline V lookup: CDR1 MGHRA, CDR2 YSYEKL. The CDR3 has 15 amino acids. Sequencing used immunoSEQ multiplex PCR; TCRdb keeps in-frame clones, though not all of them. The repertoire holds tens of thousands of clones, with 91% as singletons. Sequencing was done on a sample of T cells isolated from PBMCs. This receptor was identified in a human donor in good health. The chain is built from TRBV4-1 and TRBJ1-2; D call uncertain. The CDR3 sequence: CASSHVSESEYGYTF. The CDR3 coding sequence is TGCGCCAGCAGCCACGTTTCTGAAAGCGAATATGGCTACACCTTC.